A selection of T cell receptor beta chains follows, all from one sample in a study of T cell responses to AZD1222 COVID-19 vaccine. Only in-frame clones appear in the TCRdb table, and some are missing; sequencing was by immunoSEQ multiplex PCR. This table holds around 160,000 clones, about 93% found once. The sample was peripheral blood, taken on day 0 of MenACWY control vaccination. Receptors originate from an adult in good health. Both conserved end residues are part of each CDR3. The size of a clone is reported for some rows only, either as once, few or many, or as a class for expanded clones.

V | size | CDR3
TRBV28 | - | CASSLYSPSGSSYEQYF
TRBV6-5 | - | CASRMDRKDEQFF
TRBV18 | once | CASSPGQTRNDEQFF
TRBV7-9 | - | CASSRPNTGPTNEKLFF
TRBV4-1 | - | CASSQGTVKDGYTF
TRBV9 | - | CASSVDGTGVSPLHF
TRBV10-2 | - | CASRAATGMGEFF
TRBV27 | - | CASAKRENEQYF
TRBV28 | - | CASSLLGDSNQPQHF
TRBV6-6 | - | CASGGTGYRENTIYF
TRBV5-6 | once | CASSPRQRPMNTEAFF
TRBV7-2 | once | CASSSTALGNYGYTF
TRBV10-3 | - | CAISGRGRRGNEQYF
TRBV5-6 | - | CASSSSPYGYTF
TRBV5-1 | - | CASSQTSGASYEQYF
TRBV6-5 | once | CASSYSGGGVTEAFF
TRBV18 | - | CASSNRGDQPQHF
TRBV7-3 | - | CASSNRGRGYNSPLHF
TRBV10-3 | - | CAISPGGARGGYTF
TRBV11-2 | - | CASSTEGDRGQPQHF
TRBV5-5 | - | CASSLVASYEQYF
TRBV5-4 | - | CASSLAPAVYGYTF
TRBV10-3 | - | CAISEFETARLHF
TRBV10-3 | - | CAISSTGVLSYEQYF
TRBV19 | - | CASSIGRVLNTEAFF
TRBV9 | once | CASSVRADMNTEAFF
TRBV27 | - | CASRDTGDEQYF
TRBV7-3 | - | CASSPGPLSLNEQFF
TRBV28 | - | CATEGTSGTRASSYEQYF
TRBV5-4 | - | CASNNPGGRNTEAFF
TRBV10-3 | - | CAISRSGAGANVLTF
TRBV2 | - | CASSRTGATDTQYF
TRBV7-2 | - | CASSPPINYGYTF
TRBV6-2/TRBV6-3 | - | CASSSPPLGRDEQFF
TRBV11-2 | few | CASSLGQGHTDTQYF
TRBV2 | - | CASTLDRSGANVLTF
TRBV28 | - | CASRVGLRTGLTSDQPQHF
TRBV7-8 | - | CASTPGQGAYEQYF
TRBV7-9 | - | CASSSTPWAVDSNQPQHF
TRBV6-5 | - | CASKSQGRGTYEQYF
TRBV30 | - | CAWSVKGARTEAFF
TRBV4-2 | few | CASSQGAGLDEQYF